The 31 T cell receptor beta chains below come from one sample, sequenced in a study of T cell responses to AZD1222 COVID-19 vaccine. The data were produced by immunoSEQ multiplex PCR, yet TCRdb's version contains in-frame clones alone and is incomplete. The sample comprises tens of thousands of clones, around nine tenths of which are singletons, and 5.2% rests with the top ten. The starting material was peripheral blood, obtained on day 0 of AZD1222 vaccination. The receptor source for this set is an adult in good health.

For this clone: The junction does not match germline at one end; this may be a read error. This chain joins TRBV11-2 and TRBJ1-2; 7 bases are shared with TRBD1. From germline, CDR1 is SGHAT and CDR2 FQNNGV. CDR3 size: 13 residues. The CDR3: CASSLEGAEGYTF. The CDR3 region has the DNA TGTGCCAGCAGCCTAGAGGGGGCAGAAGGCTACACCTTC.

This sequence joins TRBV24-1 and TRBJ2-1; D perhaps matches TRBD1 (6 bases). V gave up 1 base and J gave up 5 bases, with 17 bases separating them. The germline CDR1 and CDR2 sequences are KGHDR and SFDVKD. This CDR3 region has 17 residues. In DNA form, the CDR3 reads TGTGCCACCAGTGATTTTGGGCAGGGGAATAACAACAATGAGCAGTTCTTC. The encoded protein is CATSDFGQGNNNNEQFF.

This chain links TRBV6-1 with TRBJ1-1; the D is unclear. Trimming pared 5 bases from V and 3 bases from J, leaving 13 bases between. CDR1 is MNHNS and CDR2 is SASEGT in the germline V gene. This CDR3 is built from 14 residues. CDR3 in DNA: TGTGCCAGCAGTCGTGGGGTCTCGGACACTGAAGCTTTCTTT. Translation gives CASSRGVSDTEAFF.

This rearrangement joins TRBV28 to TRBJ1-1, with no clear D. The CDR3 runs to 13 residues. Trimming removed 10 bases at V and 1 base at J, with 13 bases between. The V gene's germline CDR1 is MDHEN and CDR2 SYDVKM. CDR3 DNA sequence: TGTGCCACCGACCCTCTAAGGAACACTGAAGCTTTCTTT. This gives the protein CATDPLRNTEAFF.

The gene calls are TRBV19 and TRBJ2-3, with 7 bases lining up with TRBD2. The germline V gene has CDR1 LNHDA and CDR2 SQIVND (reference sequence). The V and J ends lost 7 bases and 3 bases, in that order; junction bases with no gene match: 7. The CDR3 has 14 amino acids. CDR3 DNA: TGTGCCAGTAAGGGGAGGGAGGGGACAGATACGCAGTATTTT. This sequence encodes CASKGREGTDTQYF. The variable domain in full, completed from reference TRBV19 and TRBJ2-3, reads DGGITQSPKYLFRKEGQNVTLSCEQNLNHDAMYWYRQDPGQGLRLIYYSQIVNDFQKGDIAEGYSVSREKKESFPLTVTSAQKNPTAFYLCASKGREGTDTQYFGPGTRLTVL.

CDR3 nucleotide sequence: TGTGCCAGCAGTTCCGCAACGGGGCAGTACTTC. Amino acids: CASSSATGQYF. This chain links TRBV6-5 with TRBJ2-7, with D uncertain. The V gene lost 4 bases and the J gene lost 9 bases, with 10 bases spanning the gap. The germline gives CDR1 MNHEY, CDR2 SVGAGI. The CDR3 contains 11 residues.

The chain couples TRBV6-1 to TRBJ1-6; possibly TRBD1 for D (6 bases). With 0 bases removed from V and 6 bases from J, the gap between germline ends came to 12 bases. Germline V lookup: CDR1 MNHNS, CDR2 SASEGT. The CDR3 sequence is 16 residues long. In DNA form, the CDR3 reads TGTGCCAGCAGTGAAGCGGGGGGCTGGGGTAATTCACCCCTCCACTTT. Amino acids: CASSEAGGWGNSPLHF.

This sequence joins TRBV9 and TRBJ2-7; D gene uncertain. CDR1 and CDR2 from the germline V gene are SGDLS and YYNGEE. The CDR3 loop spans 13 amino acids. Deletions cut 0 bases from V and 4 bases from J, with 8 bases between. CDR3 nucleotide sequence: TGTGCCAGCAGCGTAGACTTGTATTACGAGCAGTACTTC. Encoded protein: CASSVDLYYEQYF.

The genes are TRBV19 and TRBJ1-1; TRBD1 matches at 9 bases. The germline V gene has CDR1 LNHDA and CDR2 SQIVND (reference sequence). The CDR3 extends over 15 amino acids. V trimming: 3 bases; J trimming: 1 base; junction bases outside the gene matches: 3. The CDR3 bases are TGTGCCAGTAGTATCGGGGGACAGGGGAACACTGAAGCTTTCTTT. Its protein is CASSIGGQGNTEAFF.

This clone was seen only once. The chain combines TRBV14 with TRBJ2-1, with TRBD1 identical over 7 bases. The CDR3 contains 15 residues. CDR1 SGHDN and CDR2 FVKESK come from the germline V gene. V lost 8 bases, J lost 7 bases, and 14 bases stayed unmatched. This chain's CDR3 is CASRNRDSPVNEQFF. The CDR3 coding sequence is TGTGCCAGCCGCAACCGGGACAGCCCTGTAAATGAGCAGTTCTTC.

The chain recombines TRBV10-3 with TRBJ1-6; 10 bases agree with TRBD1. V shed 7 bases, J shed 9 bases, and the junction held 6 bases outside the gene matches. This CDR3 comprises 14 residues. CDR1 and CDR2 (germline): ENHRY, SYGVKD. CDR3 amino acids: CAINPGTGASPLHF. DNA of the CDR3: TGTGCCATCAACCCCGGGACAGGGGCTTCACCCCTCCACTTT.

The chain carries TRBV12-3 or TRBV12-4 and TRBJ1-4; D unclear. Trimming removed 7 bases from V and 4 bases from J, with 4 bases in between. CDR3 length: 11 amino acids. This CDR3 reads CASTHNEKLFF. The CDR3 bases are TGTGCCAGCACCCATAATGAAAAACTGTTTTTT.

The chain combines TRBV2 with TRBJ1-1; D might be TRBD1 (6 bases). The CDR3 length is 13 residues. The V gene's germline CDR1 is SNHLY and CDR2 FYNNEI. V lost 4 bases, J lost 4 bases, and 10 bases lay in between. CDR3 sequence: CASSVGGSTEAFF. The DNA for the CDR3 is TGTGCCAGCAGTGTAGGGGGGAGCACTGAAGCTTTCTTT.

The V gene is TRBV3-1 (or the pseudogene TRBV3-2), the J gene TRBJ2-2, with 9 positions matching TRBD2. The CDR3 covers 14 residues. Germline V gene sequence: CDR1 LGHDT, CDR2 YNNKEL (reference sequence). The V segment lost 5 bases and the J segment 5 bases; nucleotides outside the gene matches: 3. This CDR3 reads CASSYLAGTGELFF. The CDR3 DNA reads TGTGCCAGCAGCTACCTAGCGGGGACCGGGGAGCTGTTTTTT.

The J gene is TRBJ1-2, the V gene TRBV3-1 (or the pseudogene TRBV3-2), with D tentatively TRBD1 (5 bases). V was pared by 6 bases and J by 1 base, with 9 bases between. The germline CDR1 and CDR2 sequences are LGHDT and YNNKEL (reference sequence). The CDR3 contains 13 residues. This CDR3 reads CASSRGGNYGYTF. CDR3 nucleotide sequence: TGTGCCAGCAGTCGGGGGGGTAACTATGGCTACACCTTC.

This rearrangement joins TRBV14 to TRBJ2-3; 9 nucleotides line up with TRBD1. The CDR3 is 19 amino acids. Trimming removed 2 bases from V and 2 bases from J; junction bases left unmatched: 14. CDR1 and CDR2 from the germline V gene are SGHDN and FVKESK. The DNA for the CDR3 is TGTGCCAGCAGCCAAAGGACAGGGGAACTGCAATGGATCACAGATACGCAGTATTTT. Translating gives CASSQRTGELQWITDTQYF.

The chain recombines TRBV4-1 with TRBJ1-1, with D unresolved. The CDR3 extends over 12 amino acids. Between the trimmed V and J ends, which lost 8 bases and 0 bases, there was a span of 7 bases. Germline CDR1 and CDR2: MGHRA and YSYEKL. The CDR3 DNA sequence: TGCGCCAGCGGATTCCTGAACACTGAAGCTTTCTTT. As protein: CASGFLNTEAFF.

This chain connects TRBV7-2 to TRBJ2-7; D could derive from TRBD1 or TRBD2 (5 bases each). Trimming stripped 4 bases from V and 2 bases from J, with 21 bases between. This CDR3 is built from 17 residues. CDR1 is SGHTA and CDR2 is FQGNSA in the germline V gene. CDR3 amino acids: CASSSGYAGTVTYEQYF. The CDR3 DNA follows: TGTGCCAGCAGCTCAGGTTACGCCGGGACCGTCACCTACGAGCAGTACTTC.

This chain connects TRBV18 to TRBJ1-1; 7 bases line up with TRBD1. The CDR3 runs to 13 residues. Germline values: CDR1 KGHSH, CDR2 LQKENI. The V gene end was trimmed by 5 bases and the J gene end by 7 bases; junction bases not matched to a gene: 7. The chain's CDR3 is CASSGQASLEAFF. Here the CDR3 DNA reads TGTGCCAGCTCAGGACAGGCCTCACTTGAAGCTTTCTTT.

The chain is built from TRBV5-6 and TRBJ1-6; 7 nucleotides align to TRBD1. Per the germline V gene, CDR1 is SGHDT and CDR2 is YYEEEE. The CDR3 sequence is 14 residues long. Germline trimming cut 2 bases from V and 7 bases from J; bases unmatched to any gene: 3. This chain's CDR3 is CASSFDRANSPLHF. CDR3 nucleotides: TGTGCCAGCAGCTTCGACAGGGCCAATTCACCCCTCCACTTT.

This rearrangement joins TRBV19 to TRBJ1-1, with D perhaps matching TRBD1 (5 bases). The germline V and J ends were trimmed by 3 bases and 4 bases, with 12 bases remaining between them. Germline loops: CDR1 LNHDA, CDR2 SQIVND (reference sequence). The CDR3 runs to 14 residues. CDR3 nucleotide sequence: TGTGCCAGTAGTATTGTCGGGGGGGTCACTGAAGCTTTCTTT. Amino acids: CASSIVGGVTEAFF.

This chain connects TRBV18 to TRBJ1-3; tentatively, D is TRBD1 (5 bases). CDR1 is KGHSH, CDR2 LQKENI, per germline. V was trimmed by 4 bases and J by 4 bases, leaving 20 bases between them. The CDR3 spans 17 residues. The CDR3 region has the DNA TGTGCCAGCTCACGGGATACAGGACCGGGTGGAGGAAACACCATATATTTT. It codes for CASSRDTGPGGGNTIYF.

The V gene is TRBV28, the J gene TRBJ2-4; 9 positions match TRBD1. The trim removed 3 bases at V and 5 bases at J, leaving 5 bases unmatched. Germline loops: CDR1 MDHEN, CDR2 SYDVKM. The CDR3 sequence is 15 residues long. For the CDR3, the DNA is TGTGCCAGCAGTTTTGGACAGGGGCATCAAAACATTCAGTACTTC. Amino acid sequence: CASSFGQGHQNIQYF.

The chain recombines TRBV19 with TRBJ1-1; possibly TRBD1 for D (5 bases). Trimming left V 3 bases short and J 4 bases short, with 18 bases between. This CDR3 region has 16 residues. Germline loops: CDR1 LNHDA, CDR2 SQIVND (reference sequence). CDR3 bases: TGTGCCAGTAGTATTCTTAATGGGCAGGGTCTCACTGAAGCTTTCTTT. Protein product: CASSILNGQGLTEAFF.

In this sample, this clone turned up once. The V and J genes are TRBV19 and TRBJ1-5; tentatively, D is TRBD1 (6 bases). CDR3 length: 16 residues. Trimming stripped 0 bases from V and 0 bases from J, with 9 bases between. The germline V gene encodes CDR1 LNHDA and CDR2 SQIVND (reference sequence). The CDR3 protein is CASSIDTGNSNQPQHF. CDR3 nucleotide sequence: TGTGCCAGTAGTATAGACACAGGGAATAGCAATCAGCCCCAGCATTTT.

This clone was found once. CDR3 sequence: CASSFSSGTNTDTQYF. CDR3 DNA: TGCGCCAGCAGCTTTTCTAGCGGGACCAACACAGATACGCAGTATTTT. The chain couples TRBV5-1 to TRBJ2-3, with 9 bases lining up with TRBD2. J lost 2 bases, V lost 2 bases, and 6 bases had no gene match. Germline lookup yields CDR1 SGHRS and CDR2 YFSETQ. The CDR3 length is 16 residues.

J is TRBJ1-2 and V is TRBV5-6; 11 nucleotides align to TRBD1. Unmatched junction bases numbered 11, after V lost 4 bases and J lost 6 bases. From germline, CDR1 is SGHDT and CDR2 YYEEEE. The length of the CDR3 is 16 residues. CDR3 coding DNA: TGTGCCAGCAGCCAACGGACAGGGGGCAGCCCCCATGGCTACACCTTC. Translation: CASSQRTGGSPHGYTF.

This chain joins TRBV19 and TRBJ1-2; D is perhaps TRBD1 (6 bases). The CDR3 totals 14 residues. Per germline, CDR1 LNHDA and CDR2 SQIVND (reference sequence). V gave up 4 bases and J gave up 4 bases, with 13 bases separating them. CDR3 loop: CASSTTGTLYGYTF. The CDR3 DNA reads TGTGCCAGTAGTACAACAGGGACTCTCTATGGCTACACCTTC. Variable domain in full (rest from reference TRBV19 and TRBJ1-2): DGGITQSPKYLFRKEGQNVTLSCEQNLNHDAMYWYRQDPGQGLRLIYYSQIVNDFQKGDIAEGYSVSREKKESFPLTVTSAQKNPTAFYLCASSTTGTLYGYTFGSGTRLTVV.

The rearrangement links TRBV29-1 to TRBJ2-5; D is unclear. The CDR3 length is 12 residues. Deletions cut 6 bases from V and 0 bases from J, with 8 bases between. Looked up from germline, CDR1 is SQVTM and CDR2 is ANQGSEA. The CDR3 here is CSVQTDQETQYF. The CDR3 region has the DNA TGCAGCGTCCAGACGGACCAAGAGACCCAGTACTTC.

DNA of the CDR3: TGTGCCAGCAGCTTAGGGGTCCAGACTGAAGCTTTCTTT. Encoded protein: CASSLGVQTEAFF. The V call is TRBV11-2, the J call TRBJ1-1; no definite D call. The V gene's germline CDR1 is SGHAT and CDR2 FQNNGV. The CDR3 sequence is 13 residues long. The V and J ends lost 1 base and 5 bases respectively, with 8 bases between them.

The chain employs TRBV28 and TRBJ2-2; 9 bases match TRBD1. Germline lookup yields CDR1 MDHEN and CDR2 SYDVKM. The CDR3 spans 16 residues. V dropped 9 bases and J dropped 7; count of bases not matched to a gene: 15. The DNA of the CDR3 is TGTGCCAGTAAGGCTAACAGGGGGCAGGGGGACGGGGAGCTGTTTTTT. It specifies CASKANRGQGDGELFF.